This TCR beta chain was identified during a study of blood T cell repertoires in COVID-19. Study summary: COVID-19 samples collected from the United States, Italy and Spain covered acute and convalescent phases. T cells, B-cell-depleted T cells, or PBMCs supplied cDNA or gDNA.

This clone was observed a single time. This CDR3 has 13 amino acids. V shed 7 bases and J 9 bases; nucleotides not matched to a gene: 8. Germline V gene lookup returns CDR1 SGDLS and CDR2 YYNGEE. Original processing methods: Reference gene primer amplification gave estimated nucleated cell counts. Profiled with immunoSEQ multiplex PCR; TCRdb holds only in-frame clones, not every one. V, J and clone size derive from that table, while D and trimming were established from the DNA sequence. The repertoire holds roughly 120,000 clones, with about two thirds as singletons. Material for sequencing was peripheral blood. The clonotype originates from a human donor with acute or convalescent COVID-19. The donor label of this sample is uncertain. This rearrangement joins TRBV9 to TRBJ2-1; TRBD1 matches 9 bases. CDR3 in DNA: TGTGCCAGCGGGGACAGGGAAAACGTTGAGCAGTTCTTC. This translates into CASGDRENVEQFF. Using reference TRBV9 and TRBJ2-1 for the parts outside the CDR3, the full variable domain is DSGVTQTPKHLITATGQRVTLRCSPRSGDLSVYWYQQSLDQGLQFLIQYYNGEERAKGNILERFSAQQFPDLHSELNLSSLELGDSALYFCASGDRENVEQFFGPGTRLTVL.